This TCR beta chain was sequenced in a study of spatial heterogeneity in lung cancer. Stated time point: sample taken at primary tumor resection. Per the germline V gene, CDR1 is MGHRA and CDR2 is YSYEKL. The CDR3 extends over 17 amino acids. V dropped 0 bases and J dropped 8 bases, with 20 bases sitting between them. Each CDR3 protein gets one entry after TCRdb re-called the 5' RACE reads with MiXCR. The sample holds roughly 40,000 distinct CDR3 sequences, approximately 7% seen once. The receptor comes from a female donor with early-stage non-small cell lung cancer. This chain connects TRBV4-1 to TRBJ2-1; TRBD1 or TRBD2 may be the D gene (6 bases each). The source was PBMCs, collected at surgery. The CDR3 DNA is TGCGCCAGCAGCCAAGATTATTTGGCGGGGAGACAGGATGAGCAGTTCTTC. It yields the protein CASSQDYLAGRQDEQFF.